The 31 T cell receptor beta chains below were found in one sample sequenced in a study of neurological immune-mediated disorders. From the 5' RACE reads, TCRdb called clonotypes with MiXCR, one entry per CDR3 protein. Of about 74,000 distinct CDR3 sequences in the sample, less than 5.5% are singletons; the top ten hold approximately 7%. Sequencing input: PBMCs. The receptors shown here come from a young man with multiple sclerosis.

In the case of this clonotype: Relative to the germline gene, one junction end is altered; a read error may explain this. This sequence joins TRBV5-1 and TRBJ1-5; D perhaps matches TRBD1 (5 bases). Germline V lookup: CDR1 SGHRS, CDR2 YFSETQ. The CDR3 has 14 residues. The CDR3 protein is CASSNGGRNQPQNF. Written as DNA, the CDR3 is TGCGCCAGCTCGAACGGGGGGAGGAATCAGCCCCAGAATTTT.

This clonotype was observed many times. The V gene is TRBV5-1, the J gene TRBJ2-3; no firm D call. CDR3 size: 15 residues. The V end was cut by 0 bases, the J end by 2 bases, with 10 bases between. Germline CDR1 reads SGHRS; CDR2 reads YFSETQ. CDR3 sequence (DNA): TGCGCCAGCAGCTTGGGCAGAATCGACACAGATACGCAGTATTTT. The encoded protein is CASSLGRIDTDTQYF.

This clonotype was detected many times. One junction end does not reproduce the germline sequence, and a read error may be involved. This chain uses TRBV5-5 with TRBJ2-1, with 10 bases fitting TRBD2. CDR3 length: 13 residues. CDR1 is SGHKS and CDR2 is YYEKEE in the germline V gene (reference sequence). CDR3 in amino acids: CASSFERGGLRSF. In DNA, the CDR3 is TGTGCCAGCAGCTTCGAGCGGGGGGGTTTAAGAAGCTTC.

In this sample, this clonotype turned up many times. The chain couples TRBV5-1 to TRBJ1-1, with D tentatively TRBD1 (6 bases). The CDR3 consists of 15 residues. Germline assignment: CDR1 SGHRS and CDR2 YFSETQ. V lost 4 bases and J 1 base, leaving 14 bases between the germline ends. The CDR3 loop is CASSDSSTGNTEAFF. DNA for the CDR3: TGCGCCAGCAGCGACTCCTCGACAGGGAACACTGAAGCTTTCTTT.

This clonotype was detected many times. The CDR3 sequence: CATSRDGANVLTF. CDR3 coding DNA: TGTGCCACCTCCCGTGACGGGGCCAACGTCCTGACTTTC. The rearrangement joins TRBV12-3 or TRBV12-4 to TRBJ2-6; no clear D gene. This CDR3 is 13 amino acids long. V was trimmed by 10 bases and J by 4 bases, leaving 11 bases between them.

This clonotype was seen at least ten times. The chain joins TRBV5-1 to TRBJ2-5, with 8 bases fitting TRBD2. With V trimmed by 0 bases and J by 4 bases, 14 bases remained unmatched. This CDR3 has 18 amino acids. Germline V gene data show CDR1 as SGHRS and CDR2 as YFSETQ. The chain's CDR3 is CASSLAGIAGFSGETQYF. Here the CDR3 DNA reads TGCGCCAGCAGCTTGGCCGGAATAGCGGGGTTTTCAGGAGAGACCCAGTACTTC.

The sample holds a few counts of this clonotype. This clone may be a read error of a much larger clone one base away. This chain joins TRBV7-8 and TRBJ1-5; possible D gene TRBD1, 5 bases. Germline loops: CDR1 SGHVS, CDR2 FQNEAQ. The CDR3 extends over 14 amino acids. This chain's CDR3 is CASSLSRAGQPQNF. The DNA for the CDR3 is TGTGCCAGCAGCTTAAGCAGGGCTGGCCAGCCCCAGAATTTT.

This clonotype was detected ten times or more. This chain joins TRBV7-9 and TRBJ2-1, with D unresolved. This CDR3 contains 11 residues. CDR1 is SEHNR and CDR2 is FQNEAQ in the germline V gene (reference sequence). The V gene lost 5 bases and the J gene lost 9 bases, with 8 bases spanning the gap. The CDR3 reads CASSRTGEQFF. CDR3 DNA: TGTGCCAGCAGCCGAACGGGTGAGCAGTTCTTC.

This clonotype has a count of ten or more. This rearrangement joins TRBV12-3 or TRBV12-4 to TRBJ1-3; TRBD1 is a possible D gene (6 bases). V shed 6 bases and J shed 0 bases, with 12 bases lying between them. The CDR3 sequence is 15 residues long. The CDR3 DNA reads as TGTGCCAGCAGCCAGGACAGTTACTCTGGAAACACCATATATTTT. Its translation is CASSQDSYSGNTIYF.

This clonotype was counted ten times or more. The V and J genes are TRBV7-6 and TRBJ2-3; 8 bases are shared with TRBD2. Germline CDR1 SGHVS, CDR2 FNYEAQ. With V trimmed by 5 bases and J by 2 bases, 9 bases remained unmatched. The CDR3 loop spans 16 amino acids. CDR3 sequence: CASSALTGGSTDTQYF. CDR3 coding DNA: TGTGCCAGCAGCGCACTAACGGGGGGGTCCACAGATACGCAGTATTTT.

This clonotype was seen at least ten times. This chain uses TRBV20-1 with TRBJ1-5, with D maybe TRBD1 (5 bases). The germline gives CDR1 DFQATT, CDR2 SNEGSKA (reference sequence). Trimming removed 6 bases from V and 0 bases from J, with 12 bases in between. This CDR3 has 14 amino acids. Written as DNA, the CDR3 is TGCAGTGCAGCGGGGGGTCTTAGCAATCAGCCCCAGCATTTT. Protein product: CSAAGGLSNQPQHF.

This clonotype was seen at least ten times. The chain joins TRBV20-1 to TRBJ1-1; D not resolved. V lost 6 bases and J 0 bases, leaving 11 bases between the germline ends. Germline V lookup: CDR1 DFQATT, CDR2 SNEGSKA (reference sequence). The CDR3 has 13 residues. CDR3 residues: CSAPAGVNTEAFF. The DNA for the CDR3 is TGCAGTGCCCCCGCCGGGGTGAACACTGAAGCTTTCTTT.

This clonotype was seen ten or more times. V gene TRBV7-8 combines with J gene TRBJ2-3, with 8 bases identical to TRBD1. This CDR3 has 18 residues. Germline V gene lookup returns CDR1 SGHVS and CDR2 FQNEAQ. The trim removed 5 bases at V and 5 bases at J, leaving 18 bases unmatched. The CDR3 nucleotides are TGTGCCAGCAGCCGAATTGACGTCCTAGACAGGGGAGGAGATACGCAGTATTTT. As protein: CASSRIDVLDRGGDTQYF.

Ten or more counts support this clonotype. The rearrangement uses TRBV6-1 and TRBJ2-7; unclear D gene. Germline CDR1 reads MNHNS; CDR2 reads SASEGT. V was clipped by 7 bases and J by 3 bases, with 13 bases between them. This CDR3 has 13 residues. CDR3 sequence reads: CASTRAPGYEQYF. The CDR3 DNA sequence: TGTGCCAGCACCCGAGCCCCCGGCTACGAGCAGTACTTC.

The rearrangement links TRBV5-1 to TRBJ2-7, with TRBD1 matching 9 bases. The CDR3 runs 15 residues. Germline CDR1 SGHRS, CDR2 YFSETQ. The junction had 7 bases not matched to a gene; V was cut back by 1 base and J by 5 bases. In DNA, the CDR3 is TGCGCCAGCAGCTTGTTTTTGGGACAGGGTAACGAGCAGTACTTC. Protein sequence: CASSLFLGQGNEQYF.

In this sample, this clonotype turned up many times. The rearrangement uses TRBV5-1 and TRBJ2-4; TRBD2 matches at 9 bases. The length of the CDR3 is 17 residues. Looked up from germline, CDR1 is SGHRS and CDR2 is YFSETQ. V lost 0 bases, J lost 1 base, and 5 bases stayed unmatched. The CDR3 DNA is TGCGCCAGCAGCTTGGTGGGACTAGCTCTGGCCAAAAACATTCAGTACTTC. Residues: CASSLVGLALAKNIQYF.

This clonotype was seen repeatedly, ten times or more. V usage is TRBV27 and J usage is TRBJ1-1; 7 bases fit TRBD1. The germline gives CDR1 MNHEY, CDR2 SMNVEV (reference sequence). The V segment lost 6 bases and the J segment 0 bases; nucleotides outside the gene matches: 10. The CDR3 has 16 residues. The CDR3 nucleotides read TGTGCCAGCAGGCCAAGGGACAGCCTGATGAACACTGAAGCTTTCTTT. This gives the protein CASRPRDSLMNTEAFF.

This clonotype was counted ten times or more. At one end the junction does not follow the germline gene, possibly because of a read error. The chain couples TRBV12-3 or TRBV12-4 to TRBJ1-5, with TRBD1 matching over 9 bases. The CDR3 contains 11 residues. CDR3 in amino acids: CASKGTGTQNF. The DNA for the CDR3 is TGTGCCAGCAAAGGGACAGGGACCCAGAATTTT.

In this sample, this clonotype turned up many times. The chain has TRBV20-1 and TRBJ2-1; 10 bases align to TRBD2. The germline gives CDR1 DFQATT, CDR2 SNEGSKA (reference sequence). This CDR3 spans 15 amino acids. V lost 3 bases, J lost 3 bases, and 5 bases stayed unmatched. CDR3 in amino acids: CSARDVAGGYNEQFF. The CDR3 DNA sequence: TGCAGTGCTAGGGACGTAGCGGGGGGCTACAATGAGCAGTTCTTC.

This clonotype has at least ten counts. This chain connects TRBV28 to TRBJ2-5, with D possibly called TRBD1 or TRBD2 (6 bases each). The ends were cut back, 4 bases at V and 3 bases at J, with 15 bases in the middle. The CDR3 sequence is 15 residues long. The germline V gene encodes CDR1 MDHEN and CDR2 SYDVKM. The CDR3 DNA sequence: TGTGCCAGCAGTTCGGCCGGGGGCGGTGAAGAGACCCAGTACTTC. This encodes CASSSAGGGEETQYF.

Regarding this clonotype: The junction departs from germline at one end; a sequencing error may be responsible. The chain combines TRBV7-3 with TRBJ2-1; 13 bases map to TRBD2. Germline CDR1 SGHTA, CDR2 FQGTGA. The CDR3 runs 16 residues. CDR3 nucleotide sequence: TGTGCCAACAGCCAGGGACTAGCGGGACCCGTCCATGAGCAGTTCTTC. Its protein is CANSQGLAGPVHEQFF. The whole variable domain, filled in from reference TRBV7-3 and TRBJ2-1, reads GAGVSQTPSNKVTEKGKYVELRCDPISGHTALYWYRQSLGQGPEFLIYFQGTGAADDSGLPNDRFFAVRPEGSVSTLKIQRTERGDSAVYLCANSQGLAGPVHEQFFGPGTRLTVL.

This clonotype was observed a few times. This sequence may be a read error, since a much larger clone differs from it by one base. The chain has TRBV5-5 and TRBJ1-4, with no clear D. CDR1 is SGHKS, CDR2 YYEKEE, per germline (reference sequence). The CDR3 has 15 residues. As DNA, the CDR3 is TGTGCCAGCAGCTTGGGTTTTGCAACTAATGACAAACTGTTTTTT. Translated, it gives CASSLGFATNDKLFF.

At least ten counts were recorded for this clonotype. J is TRBJ1-2 and V is TRBV10-2, with unresolved D. The CDR3 consists of 13 residues. Per germline, CDR1 WSHSY and CDR2 SAAADI. V gave up 6 bases and J gave up 6 bases, with 14 bases separating them. In nucleotides, the CDR3 is TGCGCCAGCAGCCTGAGGTTCGGGAATGGCTACACCTTC. This sequence encodes CASSLRFGNGYTF.

At least ten counts were recorded for this clonotype. The chain uses TRBV20-1 and TRBJ2-7; D is unresolved. Germline V CDR1 and CDR2: DFQATT, SNEGSKA (reference sequence). V lost 3 bases and J lost 0, with 9 bases in between. The CDR3 runs 13 residues. CDR3 bases: TGCAGTGCTAGGGATGCGTACTCCTACGAGCAGTACTTC. It yields the protein CSARDAYSYEQYF.

At least ten counts were recorded for this clonotype. The chain has TRBV5-1 and TRBJ2-2; D not resolved. CDR1 is SGHRS, CDR2 YFSETQ, per germline. Trimming removed 4 bases at V and 2 bases at J, with 18 bases between. The CDR3 covers 17 residues. The CDR3 spells CASSDGAESTNTGELFF. As DNA, the CDR3 is TGCGCCAGCAGCGATGGCGCGGAGTCAACTAACACCGGGGAGCTGTTTTTT.

There are many counts of this clonotype. The chain uses TRBV11-2 and TRBJ2-2; 11 bases align to TRBD2. The V gene's germline CDR1 is SGHAT and CDR2 FQNNGV. The CDR3 runs 17 residues. J lost 3 bases, V lost 1 base, and 4 bases had no gene match. The CDR3 region has the DNA TGTGCCAGCAGCTTAGTTGCGGGACTAGCGGACACCGGGGAGCTGTTTTTT. Translating gives CASSLVAGLADTGELFF.

This clonotype was counted between two and nine times. A much bigger clone sits one base away, suggesting this may be a read error. The rearrangement uses TRBV20-1 and TRBJ2-4; perhaps TRBD2 as D (5 bases). V lost 7 bases and J 10 bases, leaving 14 bases between the germline ends. CDR3 size: 11 residues. The germline V gene encodes CDR1 DFQATT and CDR2 SNEGSKA (reference sequence). CDR3 coding DNA: TGCAGTGGCCAAGTCGGGAAAATTCAGTACTTC. Translating gives CSGQVGKIQYF.

This clonotype came up many times. The chain links TRBV9 to TRBJ1-3; possible D gene TRBD1, 5 bases. The V end lost 3 bases, the J end lost 0 bases, and 10 bases lay between the germline ends. The CDR3 is 15 residues long. Germline lookup yields CDR1 SGDLS and CDR2 YYNGEE. The CDR3 DNA follows: TGTGCCAGCAGCGCGGTCCAGGGCTCTGGAAACACCATATATTTT. Amino acids: CASSAVQGSGNTIYF.

In its sample, this clonotype was seen many times. V is TRBV9 and J is TRBJ2-2, with D tentatively TRBD2 (7 bases). Germline V gene lookup returns CDR1 SGDLS and CDR2 YYNGEE. The CDR3 loop spans 18 amino acids. V dropped 4 bases and J dropped 1 base, with 20 bases sitting between them. CDR3 sequence reads: CASSSPLRGGENTGELFF. The CDR3 nucleotides are TGTGCCAGCAGCTCCCCCTTGCGCGGGGGCGAGAACACCGGGGAGCTGTTTTTT. Filled out from reference TRBV9 and TRBJ2-2, the complete variable domain reads DSGVTQTPKHLITATGQRVTLRCSPRSGDLSVYWYQQSLDQGLQFLIQYYNGEERAKGNILERFSAQQFPDLHSELNLSSLELGDSALYFCASSSPLRGGENTGELFFGEGSRLTVL.

Many counts were recorded for this clonotype. V is TRBV28 and J is TRBJ1-3; TRBD1 aligns across 8 bases. The V and J ends lost 5 bases and 5 bases, in that order; junction bases with no gene match: 8. Germline CDR1 is MDHEN and CDR2 is SYDVKM. The CDR3 loop spans 15 amino acids. In DNA, the CDR3 is TGTGCCAGCAGTATCATTAGGACAGGGCGAAACACCATATATTTT. This gives the protein CASSIIRTGRNTIYF.

This clonotype was seen repeatedly, ten times or more. The chain is built from TRBV20-1 and TRBJ2-3; tentatively, D is TRBD2 (6 bases). Trimming removed 3 bases at V and 6 bases at J, with 19 bases between. The CDR3 spans 15 residues. Germline V gene sequence: CDR1 DFQATT, CDR2 SNEGSKA (reference sequence). The CDR3 protein is CSASPWDSRADTQYF. The CDR3 DNA reads as TGCAGTGCTAGTCCTTGGGACTCTCGGGCCGATACGCAGTATTTT.